The clone carrying this T cell receptor beta chain was counted at least ten times. Its antigen is unknown. The data were taken from a study of CD8 T cells in ankylosing spondylitis. Study results and caveats: Blood of patients with ankylosing spondylitis appeared to be characterized by a TCR beta motif of 8 or 9 highly homologous variants. Clones linked to the disease showed a CD8+ phenotype. They occurred at relatively low frequencies in peripheral blood. Prior literature has documented some motif variants in synovial fluid and blood from reactive arthritis.

Germline V gene sequence: CDR1 MDHEN, CDR2 SYDVKM. V was pared by 4 bases and J by 4 bases, with 17 bases between. The CDR3 is 15 residues long. Using its own MiXCR run on the 5' RACE reads, TCRdb lists one record per CDR3 protein. The profile shows 200,000 to 300,000 distinct CDR3 sequences, less than 9.5% of them singletons. This TCR derives from a female donor with ankylosing spondylitis or in good health (not recorded which). Input material: blood, either unsorted or a sorted T cell fraction (not recorded which). The V and J genes are TRBV28 and TRBJ2-7; D might be TRBD1 or TRBD2, each matching 5 bases. The CDR3 here is CASSYGDPTEYEQYF. CDR3 nucleotides: TGTGCCAGCAGTTACGGGGACCCGACGGAATACGAGCAGTACTTC.